Presented here are 18 T cell receptor beta chains from one specimen sequenced in a study of radiation and T cells in renal cell carcinoma. Generated by immunoSEQ multiplex PCR, the TCRdb table keeps only in-frame clones and is missing some. Of about 49,000 clones listed, 80% are singletons. Noted time point: blood 2 weeks post-SBRT. The sample's treatment: 15 Gy SBRT to primary tumor, nephrectomy 4 weeks later. Sequenced here: blood, sampled from a patient whose treatment included radiotherapy and nephrectomy. Receptors were obtained from a woman in her 70s with renal cell carcinoma.

The chain carries TRBV5-8 and TRBJ2-3, with D unclear. The V gene lost 4 bases and the J gene lost 2 bases, with 8 bases spanning the gap. Germline-derived CDR1 and CDR2 are SGHTS and YDEGEE. The length of the CDR3 is 13 residues. The CDR3 sequence: CASSQTYTDTQYF. The DNA of the CDR3 is TGTGCCAGCAGCCAAACGTACACAGATACGCAGTATTTT.

The chain employs TRBV5-1 and TRBJ2-3, with D unresolved. V was trimmed by 4 bases and J by 4 bases, leaving 10 bases between them. The CDR3 runs 13 residues. Germline V gene sequence: CDR1 SGHRS, CDR2 YFSETQ. The DNA of the CDR3 is TGCGCCAGCAGCCGACGCGGTGCAGATACGCAGTATTTT. Translated, it gives CASSRRGADTQYF.

J is TRBJ1-6 and V is TRBV25-1; D is unresolved. In germline, CDR1 is MGHDK, CDR2 SYGVNS. Trimming removed 1 base at V and 0 bases at J, with 10 bases between. CDR3 length: 17 residues. Here the CDR3 reads CASSELGQYSYNSPLHF. The CDR3 DNA reads as TGTGCCAGCAGTGAATTGGGCCAGTACTCCTATAATTCACCCCTCCACTTT.

CDR3 in amino acids: CASSGGDRGTYEQYF. The CDR3 nucleotides read TGTGCCAGCAGCGGGGGAGACAGGGGCACCTACGAGCAGTACTTC. The chain combines TRBV9 with TRBJ2-7; 8 positions match TRBD1. Unmatched junction bases numbered 7, after V lost 3 bases and J lost 2 bases. Germline CDR1 SGDLS, CDR2 YYNGEE. This CDR3 is built from 15 residues.

The chain uses TRBV6-5 and TRBJ1-1; D gene ambiguous. The CDR3 has 16 residues. Germline loops: CDR1 MNHEY, CDR2 SVGAGI. V was clipped by 0 bases and J by 0 bases, with 11 bases between them. DNA of the CDR3: TGTGCCAGCAGTTACTCTCACGAACTTATGAACACTGAAGCTTTCTTT. Protein product: CASSYSHELMNTEAFF.

The rearrangement uses TRBV5-1 and TRBJ1-4; no clear D gene. The V gene lost 2 bases and the J gene lost 6 bases, with 17 bases spanning the gap. This CDR3 has 16 residues. Germline loops: CDR1 SGHRS, CDR2 YFSETQ. DNA for the CDR3: TGCGCCAGCAGCTTATCCGCGGGTAGGGTGGATGAAAAACTGTTTTTT. Translated: CASSLSAGRVDEKLFF.

This clone turned up a few times. The chain has TRBV18 and TRBJ1-1; 7 nucleotides agree with TRBD1. Germline values: CDR1 KGHSH, CDR2 LQKENI. Trimming removed 5 bases from V and 1 base from J; junction bases left unmatched: 1. The CDR3 totals 13 residues. As DNA, the CDR3 is TGTGCCAGCTCATCAGGGGGGAACACTGAAGCTTTCTTT. It specifies CASSSGGNTEAFF.

This chain connects TRBV6-5 to TRBJ1-1; no firm D call. Germline CDR1 and CDR2: MNHEY and SVGAGI. V was pared by 6 bases and J by 0 bases, with 11 bases between. This CDR3 contains 14 residues. The CDR3, as DNA: TGTGCCAGCAGGTACCGGAACATGAACACTGAAGCTTTCTTT. Protein sequence: CASRYRNMNTEAFF.

This chain links TRBV25-1 with TRBJ1-2, with 7 bases that match TRBD1. CDR1 and CDR2 (germline): MGHDK, SYGVNS. This CDR3 comprises 14 residues. V trimming: 3 bases; J trimming: 6 bases; junction bases outside the gene matches: 7. In DNA form, the CDR3 reads TGTGCCAGCAGTGATGACAGGGTTTTGAATGGCTACACCTTC. Translating gives CASSDDRVLNGYTF.

This chain connects TRBV18 to TRBJ2-2; 13 bases fit TRBD2. CDR1 KGHSH and CDR2 LQKENI come from the germline V gene. Trimming took 1 base from V and 4 from J; bases not matched to a gene: 9. This CDR3 has 19 amino acids. The CDR3 loop is CASSPRLAGGTVVTGELFF. The CDR3 coding sequence is TGTGCCAGCTCACCACGACTAGCGGGGGGAACCGTCGTCACCGGGGAGCTGTTTTTT.

The V and J genes are TRBV11-2 and TRBJ1-6, with D perhaps TRBD1 (5 bases). Trimming removed 0 bases at V and 7 bases at J, with 10 bases between. The CDR3 length is 15 residues. Germline V gene sequence: CDR1 SGHAT, CDR2 FQNNGV. CDR3 nucleotide sequence: TGTGCCAGCAGCTTAGACCAGGGTTGGAATTCACCCCTCCACTTT. The encoded protein is CASSLDQGWNSPLHF.

This clone occurred a few times. The V gene is TRBV6-1, the J gene TRBJ1-2; D is perhaps TRBD1 (5 bases). V was pared by 0 bases and J by 4 bases, with 12 bases between. The CDR3 is made up of 15 amino acids. CDR1 is MNHNS and CDR2 is SASEGT in the germline V gene. CDR3 in amino acids: CASSEAQGAAYGYTF. The DNA of the CDR3 is TGTGCCAGCAGTGAAGCGCAAGGGGCTGCCTATGGCTACACCTTC.

This chain uses TRBV7-2 with TRBJ2-5; 8 bases agree with TRBD1. The trim removed 2 bases at V and 3 bases at J, leaving 2 bases unmatched. The CDR3 runs 14 residues. Germline V CDR1 and CDR2: SGHTA, FQGNSA. The CDR3 here is CASSLPGGEETQYF. In DNA form, the CDR3 reads TGTGCCAGCAGCTTACCAGGGGGCGAAGAGACCCAGTACTTC.

A few counts support this clone. V usage is TRBV27 and J usage is TRBJ2-5; D call uncertain. The germline gives CDR1 MNHEY, CDR2 SMNVEV (reference sequence). This CDR3 has 15 residues. Trimming took off 2 bases at V and 2 bases at J, with 12 bases between the two ends. DNA for the CDR3: TGTGCCAGCAGTTTACGTAGCCAATTTCAAGAGACCCAGTACTTC. Amino acid sequence: CASSLRSQFQETQYF.

V is TRBV19 and J is TRBJ2-5; 11 bases fit TRBD2. This CDR3 has 17 amino acids. V trimming: 1 base; J trimming: 4 bases; junction bases outside the gene matches: 8. Germline CDR1 is LNHDA and CDR2 is SQIVND (reference sequence). The CDR3 DNA is TGTGCCAGTAGTATAGGAGTAGATAGCGGGGGGGCAGAGACCCAGTACTTC. Its translation is CASSIGVDSGGAETQYF.

This rearrangement joins TRBV23-1 to TRBJ2-2; D is undetermined. TRBV23-1 is an open reading frame, and its role is uncertain. Trimming took 8 bases from V and 6 from J, leaving 16 bases between them. CDR3 size: 14 residues. CDR3 protein: CASSFRASAGELFF. DNA for the CDR3: TGCGCCAGCTCCTTTCGGGCCTCGGCCGGGGAGCTGTTTTTT.

This chain joins TRBV29-1 and TRBJ2-1; D might be TRBD1 (5 bases). Per germline, CDR1 SQVTM and CDR2 ANQGSEA. Trimming cost V 7 bases and J 5 bases, with 12 bases left between them. The CDR3 loop spans 12 amino acids. CDR3 amino acids: CSGIRANNEQFF. The CDR3 DNA sequence: TGCAGCGGTATCAGGGCCAACAATGAGCAGTTCTTC.

This clone appeared a single time. J is TRBJ1-2 and V is TRBV19; possible D gene TRBD1, 6 bases. Germline V lookup: CDR1 LNHDA, CDR2 SQIVND (reference sequence). The CDR3 runs 14 residues. V was shortened by 7 bases and J by 7 bases, with 19 bases between the two germline ends. The CDR3 loop reads CASNHNRDSSGYTF. The CDR3 DNA is TGTGCCAGTAACCACAACAGGGATTCGAGTGGCTACACCTTC.